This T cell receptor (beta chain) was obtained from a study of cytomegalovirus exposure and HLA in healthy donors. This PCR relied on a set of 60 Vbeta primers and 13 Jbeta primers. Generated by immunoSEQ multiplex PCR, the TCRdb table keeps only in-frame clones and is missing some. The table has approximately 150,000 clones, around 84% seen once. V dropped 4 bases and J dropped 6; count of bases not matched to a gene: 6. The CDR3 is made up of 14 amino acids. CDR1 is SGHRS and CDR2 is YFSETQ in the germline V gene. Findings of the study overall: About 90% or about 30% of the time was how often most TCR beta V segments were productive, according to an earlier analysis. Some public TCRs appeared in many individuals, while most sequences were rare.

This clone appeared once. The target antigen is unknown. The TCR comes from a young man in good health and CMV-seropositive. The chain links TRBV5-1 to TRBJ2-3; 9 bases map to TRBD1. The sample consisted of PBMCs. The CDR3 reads CASSVGQGMDTQYF. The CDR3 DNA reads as TGCGCCAGCAGCGTTGGACAGGGGATGGATACGCAGTATTTT.